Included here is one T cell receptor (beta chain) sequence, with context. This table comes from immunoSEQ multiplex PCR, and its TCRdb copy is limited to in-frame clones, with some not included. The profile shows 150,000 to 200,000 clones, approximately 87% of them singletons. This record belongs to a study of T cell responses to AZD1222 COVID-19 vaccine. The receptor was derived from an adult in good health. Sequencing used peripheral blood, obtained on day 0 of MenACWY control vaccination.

The CDR3 spells CASSRAQQGAMYEQYF. CDR3 DNA sequence: TGTGCCAGCAGCCGAGCTCAACAGGGGGCCATGTACGAGCAGTACTTC. The rearrangement links TRBV3-1 (or the pseudogene TRBV3-2) to TRBJ2-7; 9 bases are a match to TRBD1. Losses at the gene ends were 4 bases for V and 4 bases for J; bases not matched to a gene: 11. The CDR3 consists of 16 residues. Germline CDR1 is LGHDT and CDR2 is YNNKEL (reference sequence).